These 10 T cell receptor beta chains share one sample of origin, sequenced in a study of cytomegalovirus exposure and HLA in healthy donors. 60 Vbeta and 13 Jbeta primers were used in PCR. Libraries were prepared by immunoSEQ multiplex PCR; TCRdb keeps only in-frame clonotypes and omits some of them. The sample includes 50,000 to 65,000 clones, just under 75% of them seen just once. Input material: PBMCs. The receptors shown here come from a woman aged 25 to 39 in good health and CMV-seronegative.

The chain links TRBV12-5 to TRBJ2-1; D is undetermined. CDR1 and CDR2 from the germline V gene are LGHNT and FRNRAP. This CDR3 comprises 13 residues. V lost 1 base to trimming and J lost 7 bases, with 8 bases between them. CDR3 DNA: TGTGCTAGTGGTTTGGCCCGAACTAATGAGCAGTTCTTC. It specifies CASGLARTNEQFF.

The chain combines TRBV11-3 with TRBJ2-1, with 8 bases fitting TRBD2. Per germline, CDR1 SGHNT and CDR2 YENEEA. J was trimmed by 9 bases and V by 4 bases; bases with no gene match: 5. This CDR3 has 13 amino acids. CDR3 amino acids: CASSSRTSSEQFF. The DNA of the CDR3 is TGTGCCAGCAGCTCCCGGACTAGCAGTGAGCAGTTCTTC. The full variable domain, with the rest looked up from reference TRBV11-3 and TRBJ2-1, is EAGVVQSPRYKIIEKKQPVAFWCNPISGHNTLYWYLQNLGQGPELLIRYENEEAVDDSQLPKDRFSAERLKGVDSTLKIQPAELGDSAVYLCASSSRTSSEQFFGPGTRLTVL.

This chain links TRBV5-4 with TRBJ2-7; D unclear. Trimming left V 0 bases short and J 3 bases short, with 7 bases between. Germline CDR1 is SGHNT and CDR2 is YYREEE (reference sequence). The CDR3 runs to 13 residues. The CDR3 nucleotides read TGTGCCAGCAGCTTGGGCGGAAACTACGAGCAGTACGTC. It translates to CASSLGGNYEQYV.

The V and J genes are TRBV10-3 and TRBJ2-7; tentative D call: TRBD1 (6 bases). Trimming removed 6 bases at V and 3 bases at J, with 12 bases between. This CDR3 is built from 13 residues. Looked up from germline, CDR1 is ENHRY and CDR2 is SYGVKD. Written as DNA, the CDR3 is TGTGCCATCAGGGCCGAAGGGGGCTACGAGCAGTACGTC. It encodes CAIRAEGGYEQYV.

V usage is TRBV5-5 and J usage is TRBJ2-1; D remains unclear. V gave up 6 bases and J gave up 8 bases, with 15 bases separating them. The CDR3 has 13 amino acids. From germline, CDR1 is SGHKS and CDR2 YYEKEE (reference sequence). The CDR3 DNA reads TGTGCCAGCAACTTACCCACAGAAGATGAGCAGTTCTTC. Translating gives CASNLPTEDEQFF.

The chain couples TRBV27 to TRBJ2-1, with 11 bases identical to TRBD2. Germline V gene lookup returns CDR1 MNHEY and CDR2 SMNVEV (reference sequence). The length of the CDR3 is 17 residues. V was pared by 5 bases and J by 3 bases, with 9 bases of the junction left unmatched. The CDR3 loop is CASSPTSGSVDYNEQFF. The DNA for the CDR3 is TGTGCCAGCAGTCCAACTAGCGGGAGTGTCGACTACAATGAGCAGTTCTTC.

The chain couples TRBV27 to TRBJ2-1; D is uncertain. V lost 5 bases and J 4 bases, leaving 15 bases between the germline ends. CDR3 size: 15 residues. CDR1 is MNHEY and CDR2 is SMNVEV in the germline V gene (reference sequence). The CDR3: CASSPQSFQYNEQFF. In DNA form, the CDR3 reads TGTGCCAGCAGTCCCCAGTCGTTCCAGTACAATGAGCAGTTCTTC.

The CDR3 DNA is TGTGCCAGCAGCCCCGGGCGGGATTTCTATGGCTACACCTTC. It translates to CASSPGRDFYGYTF. The rearrangement links TRBV7-6 to TRBJ1-2; D unresolved. Germline lookup yields CDR1 SGHVS and CDR2 FNYEAQ. This CDR3 has 14 amino acids. V was shortened by 5 bases and J by 4 bases, with 14 bases between the two germline ends. The entire variable domain, with the rest obtained from reference TRBV7-6 and TRBJ1-2, is as follows: GAGVSQSPRYKVTKRGQDVALRCDPISGHVSLYWYRQALGQGPEFLTYFNYEAQQDKSGLPNDRFSAERPEGSISTLTIQRTEQRDSAMYRCASSPGRDFYGYTFGSGTRLTVV.

The J gene is TRBJ2-3, the V gene TRBV5-6; 9 bases are a match to TRBD2. Germline V gives CDR1 SGHDT, CDR2 YYEEEE. The CDR3 extends over 14 amino acids. Trimming removed 4 bases from V and 8 bases from J; junction bases left unmatched: 8. CDR3 sequence: CASSLGTSPGTQYF. CDR3 nucleotide sequence: TGTGCCAGCAGCCTCGGGACTAGCCCGGGTACGCAGTATTTT.

The chain couples TRBV9 to TRBJ1-3; the D gene is possibly TRBD1 (5 bases). V gave up 4 bases and J gave up 4 bases, with 9 bases separating them. The CDR3 loop spans 13 amino acids. The V gene's germline CDR1 is SGDLS and CDR2 YYNGEE. The CDR3 here is CASSRGDGNTIYF. The CDR3 DNA reads as TGTGCCAGCAGCCGGGGGGACGGAAACACCATATATTTT.